One and the same sample provided the 9 T cell receptor beta chains below, sequenced in a study of beta chain features in type 1 diabetes. Expressed TCRB transcripts were sequenced after all isolated RNA was converted to cDNA. Clones were sequenced by immunoSEQ multiplex PCR, and TCRdb holds only the in-frame ones, with some missing. The table includes a few hundred thousand clones, 9.5% to 11% detected once. Sequencing used naive CD4+ T cells from blood. These TCRs come from a woman in her twenties or thirties in good health.

Points on this clone: Other DNA sequences in this specimen translate into the identical CDR3. The chain joins TRBV18 to TRBJ1-1, with 7 nucleotides matching TRBD1. CDR3 length: 14 amino acids. Trimming at V came to 6 bases and at J to 0 bases, leaving 4 bases not matched to a gene. CDR1 and CDR2 from the germline V gene are KGHSH and LQKENI. The CDR3 region is CASSLGTVNTEAFF. The CDR3 region has the DNA TGTGCCAGCTCCCTAGGGACAGTGAACACTGAAGCTTTCTTT. Full variable domain (remainder filled in from reference TRBV18 and TRBJ1-1): NAGVMQNPRHLVRRRGQEARLRCSPMKGHSHVYWYRQLPEEGLKFMVYLQKENIIDESGMPKERFSAEFPKEGPSILRIQQVVRGDSAAYFCASSLGTVNTEAFFGQGTRLTVV.

The sample holds a few counts of this clone. The chain links TRBV5-4 to TRBJ1-2; a possible D gene is TRBD1 (6 bases). This CDR3 has 12 amino acids. The germline CDR1 and CDR2 sequences are SGHNT and YYREEE (reference sequence). The ends were cut back, 4 bases at V and 9 bases at J, with 13 bases in the middle. The CDR3 loop reads CASSAGQWSYTF. CDR3 DNA sequence: TGTGCCAGCAGCGCCGGACAGTGGAGCTACACCTTC.

This clone has only a few counts. V usage is TRBV5-1 and J usage is TRBJ2-3; tentative D call: TRBD1 (5 bases). The CDR3 extends over 16 amino acids. V was clipped by 0 bases and J by 0 bases, with 11 bases between them. Germline assignment: CDR1 SGHRS and CDR2 YFSETQ. The CDR3 loop is CASSLGGAVSTDTQYF. The CDR3 DNA sequence: TGCGCCAGCAGCTTGGGTGGGGCAGTCAGCACAGATACGCAGTATTTT.

This clone was seen only a few times. The chain has TRBV7-9 and TRBJ2-7, with D tentatively TRBD1 (5 bases). There are 16 residues in the CDR3. The V and J ends lost 1 base and 3 bases respectively, with 16 bases between them. Looked up from germline, CDR1 is SEHNR and CDR2 is FQNEAQ (reference sequence). The chain's CDR3 is CASSLGQPLGVYEQYF. In nucleotides, the CDR3 is TGTGCCAGCAGCTTAGGACAGCCCCTAGGGGTCTACGAGCAGTACTTC.

This clone came up a few times. The rearrangement uses TRBV11-1 and TRBJ2-7; weak D call: TRBD2 (6 bases). The V gene's germline CDR1 is SGHAT and CDR2 FQDESV (reference sequence). V was pared by 1 base and J by 4 bases, with 14 bases between. CDR3 length: 15 residues. The CDR3 region has the DNA TGTGCCAGCAGCTTAGGGAGGCCAGGGAGGTACGAGCAGTACTTC. It specifies CASSLGRPGRYEQYF.

This clone appeared a few times. V gene TRBV6-5 combines with J gene TRBJ2-1; 7 bases match TRBD1. CDR3 length equals 13 residues. Per germline, CDR1 MNHEY and CDR2 SVGAGI. The ends lost 10 bases at V and 9 bases at J; junction bases unmatched: 12. The CDR3 coding sequence is TGTGCCACCTCGACAGGGAAGGCGAGTGAGCAGTTCTTC. This codes for CATSTGKASEQFF.

This clone was counted a few times. V gene TRBV30 combines with J gene TRBJ1-5; the D gene is possibly TRBD1 (6 bases). V was clipped by 2 bases and J by 5 bases, with 16 bases between them. The CDR3 sequence is 15 residues long. CDR1 GTSNPN and CDR2 SVGIG come from the germline V gene (reference sequence). CDR3 sequence: CAWSTIGTRHQPQHF. For the CDR3, the DNA is TGTGCCTGGAGTACCATCGGGACACGACATCAGCCCCAGCATTTT.

Only a few counts were recorded for this clone. The CDR3 DNA reads TGTGCCAGCAGCTTGACTAGCGGGAGCCTAGAGACCCAGTACTTC. This codes for CASSLTSGSLETQYF. The rearrangement links TRBV7-3 to TRBJ2-5; 12 bases line up with TRBD2. Germline V gene sequence: CDR1 SGHTA, CDR2 FQGTGA. This CDR3 region has 15 residues. V gave up 3 bases and J gave up 4 bases; unmatched junction bases: 3.

The chain is built from TRBV18 and TRBJ2-7, with a weak D call TRBD1 (6 bases). This CDR3 has 13 amino acids. Germline assignment: CDR1 KGHSH and CDR2 LQKENI. V was pared by 5 bases and J by 5 bases, with 13 bases between. The CDR3 here is CASSATGSNEQYF. The CDR3 DNA sequence: TGTGCCAGCTCAGCTACAGGGTCCAACGAGCAGTACTTC.